What follows describes a single T cell receptor (beta chain). Reverse transcribed after extraction, RNA yielded cDNA as the sequencing template. Data came from immunoSEQ multiplex PCR; TCRdb stores just in-frame clones and leaves some out. The table lists roughly 98,000 clones, about 58% of them singletons. This entry belongs to a study of CD8+ T cells in alopecia areata. Treatment here: oral pan-JAK inhibitor, 5-10 mg twice daily. Trimming stripped 4 bases from V and 5 bases from J, with 14 bases between. The CDR3 spans 14 residues. CDR1 is MGHDK, CDR2 SYGVNS, per germline. Sequenced here: CD8+ T cells sorted from blood, sampled at week 4, from a patient treated with tofacitinib. The rearrangement uses TRBV25-1 and TRBJ2-5; D call uncertain. The TCR comes from a human donor with alopecia areata. The CDR3 sequence is CASSGHGLEETQYF. CDR3 sequence (DNA): TGTGCCAGCAGTGGTCATGGTTTGGAGGAGACCCAGTACTTC.